This TCR beta chain was captured in a study of neurological immune-mediated disorders. Whole-study findings and limits: The absence of shared CDR3 amino acid sequences among expanded clones across subjects suggests private repertoires in all groups.

There are many counts of this clonotype. Its target is unknown. Germline V CDR1 and CDR2: SGDLS, YYNGEE. This CDR3 is 14 amino acids long. J was trimmed by 6 bases and V by 4 bases; bases with no gene match: 6. The cDNA was synthesized by means of template-switch 5'RACE, which was carried out with 10-nucleotide random UMIs. Sequencing runs each generated in excess of 160 million TCR-beta sequences derived from 15-18 subjects. TCRdb called the 5' RACE reads again in MiXCR, with one record for every CDR3 protein. The sample contains tens of thousands of distinct CDR3 sequences, about a tenth of which appear only once. PBMCs numbering 2 million and stored at -80 C yielded the unsorted libraries.

V gene TRBV9 combines with J gene TRBJ2-2; TRBD2 aligns across 7 bases. Material: PBMCs. This TCR was recovered from a man aged 40-55 years in good health. CDR3 nucleotides: TGTGCCAGCAGCCCTGGACTAGGGGCCGGGGAGCTGTTTTTT. As protein: CASSPGLGAGELFF.